The clone carrying this T cell receptor beta chain came up once. Its target is not known. The source of the sample is a study of T cell responses to AZD1222 COVID-19 vaccine. Study results and caveats: The repertoires were collected only after the peak T cell response.

The table came from immunoSEQ multiplex PCR; TCRdb's copy has only in-frame clones and leaves some out. The sample consists of around 78,000 clones, 88% of them appearing once. The CDR3 runs to 13 residues. V lost 3 bases, J lost 1 base, and 6 bases lay in between. CDR1 LNHDA and CDR2 SQIVND come from the germline V gene (reference sequence). This sequence originates from an adult in good health. Specimen: peripheral blood, collected on day 0 of MenACWY control vaccination. The chain employs TRBV19 and TRBJ1-2; D remains unclear. CDR3 sequence (DNA): TGTGCCAGTAGTATCCGGGGTAACTATGGCTACACCTTC. Protein sequence: CASSIRGNYGYTF.